One and the same sample provided the 20 T cell receptor beta chains below, sequenced in a study of cytomegalovirus exposure and HLA in healthy donors. PCR employed 60 Vbeta and 13 Jbeta primers. The assay was immunoSEQ multiplex PCR, and TCRdb's table has in-frame clones only and misses some. The table shows over 150,000 clones, with around four fifths occurring only once. The sequencing sample was made of PBMCs. These receptors originate from a man between 50 and 59 years old in good health and CMV-seropositive.

The chain has TRBV7-3 and TRBJ2-5; 9 positions agree with TRBD2. The J segment lost 5 bases and the V segment lost 3 bases, leaving 7 bases of the junction unmatched. The CDR3 spans 15 residues. From germline, CDR1 is SGHTA and CDR2 FQGTGA. The DNA of the CDR3 is TGTGCCAGCAGCTTGGCGGGGGGGCCAGGGGAGACCCAGTACTTC. It codes for CASSLAGGPGETQYF.

V gene TRBV19 combines with J gene TRBJ2-6, with TRBD1 identical over 8 bases. Germline-derived CDR1 and CDR2 are LNHDA and SQIVND (reference sequence). Trimming cost V 5 bases and J 2 bases; bases outside gene matches: 5. The CDR3 has 16 residues. The CDR3 spells CASSDRGPAGANVLTF. The CDR3 coding sequence is TGTGCCAGTAGTGACAGGGGACCGGCTGGGGCCAACGTCCTGACTTTC.

V and J are TRBV7-2 and TRBJ1-5; 8 bases are shared with TRBD1. J gave up 7 bases and V 1 base, and 3 bases lay outside the gene matches. CDR1 SGHTA and CDR2 FQGNSA come from the germline V gene. The CDR3 spans 14 residues. The CDR3 is CASSLDRGTQPQHF. The CDR3 nucleotides read TGTGCCAGCAGCTTAGACAGGGGGACGCAGCCCCAGCATTTT.

The V and J genes are TRBV5-5 and TRBJ1-1, with 7 positions matching TRBD1. CDR1 and CDR2 from the germline V gene are SGHKS and YYEKEE (reference sequence). V lost 4 bases and J lost 1; bases outside the gene matches: 7. This CDR3 has 15 amino acids. The chain's CDR3 is CASSAWTGPNTEAFF. CDR3 DNA sequence: TGTGCCAGCAGCGCTTGGACAGGACCGAACACTGAAGCTTTCTTT.

CDR3 sequence reads: CASKFTGTGGSGYTF. CDR3 nucleotides: TGTGCCAGCAAGTTTACCGGGACAGGGGGTTCTGGCTACACCTTC. The chain uses TRBV28 and TRBJ1-2; 11 positions match TRBD1. Germline CDR1 is MDHEN and CDR2 is SYDVKM. J gave up 7 bases and V 7 bases, and 11 bases lay outside the gene matches. The CDR3 runs 15 residues.

This chain joins TRBV30 and TRBJ1-3; D perhaps matches TRBD1 (5 bases). This CDR3 contains 14 residues. Trimming removed 3 bases from V and 2 bases from J, with 11 bases in between. CDR1 and CDR2 from the germline V gene are GTSNPN and SVGIG (reference sequence). CDR3 bases: TGTGCCTGGAGCCCAGGGAATACTGGAAACACCATATATTTT. Residues: CAWSPGNTGNTIYF. Filled out from reference TRBV30 and TRBJ1-3, the complete variable domain reads SQTIHQWPATLVQPVGSPLSLECTVEGTSNPNLYWYRQAAGRGLQLLFYSVGIGQISSEVPQNLSASRPQDRQFILSSKKLLLSDSGFYLCAWSPGNTGNTIYFGEGSWLTVV.

This chain uses TRBV2 with TRBJ2-5; TRBD2 agrees at 9 bases. CDR3 length: 15 residues. The J segment lost 4 bases and the V segment lost 3 bases, leaving 6 bases of the junction unmatched. Germline V gene data show CDR1 as SNHLY and CDR2 as FYNNEI. The DNA for the CDR3 is TGTGCCAGCAGTGAGGGACTAGCAAATCGAGAGACCCAGTACTTC. Protein: CASSEGLANRETQYF.

The J gene is TRBJ2-2, the V gene TRBV11-2; 7 bases align to TRBD1. CDR3 length: 15 amino acids. V trimming: 4 bases; J trimming: 6 bases; junction bases outside the gene matches: 8. Germline V gene data show CDR1 as SGHAT and CDR2 as FQNNGV. This CDR3 reads CASSYPGQSSGELFF. CDR3 coding DNA: TGTGCCAGCAGCTATCCGGGACAGTCGTCCGGGGAGCTGTTTTTT.

The chain is built from TRBV19 and TRBJ2-3; 7 bases are a match to TRBD2. There are 15 residues in the CDR3. Germline CDR1 reads LNHDA; CDR2 reads SQIVND (reference sequence). This CDR3 reads CATLGQRGSTDTQYF. In DNA, the CDR3 is TGTGCAACGTTAGGCCAGCGGGGTAGCACAGATACGCAGTATTTT.

The chain recombines TRBV5-1 with TRBJ2-3; TRBD2 aligns across 7 bases. Germline V gene lookup returns CDR1 SGHRS and CDR2 YFSETQ. V shed 7 bases and J 1 base; nucleotides not matched to a gene: 3. The CDR3 has 13 residues. The CDR3 nucleotides read TGCGCCAGCCAGCGGGAACGCACAGATACGCAGTATTTT. This encodes CASQRERTDTQYF.

The sample holds one count of this clone. The chain recombines TRBV27 with TRBJ2-7; D is perhaps TRBD2 (6 bases). Trimming pared 3 bases from V and 2 bases from J, leaving 8 bases between. Germline CDR1 MNHEY, CDR2 SMNVEV (reference sequence). CDR3 length: 13 amino acids. The CDR3 reads CASSLGGPYEQYF. The DNA for the CDR3 is TGTGCCAGCAGTTTGGGGGGACCCTACGAGCAGTACTTC.

The chain joins TRBV18 to TRBJ2-5, with 10 bases fitting TRBD1. This CDR3 region has 19 residues. Germline CDR1 and CDR2: KGHSH and LQKENI. The V and J ends lost 0 bases and 5 bases, in that order; junction bases with no gene match: 15. CDR3 protein: CASSPPKLGGQGISETQYF. The CDR3 DNA reads as TGTGCCAGCTCACCACCGAAGTTAGGGGGACAGGGGATTTCGGAGACCCAGTACTTC.

The V and J genes are TRBV18 and TRBJ2-1; tentative D call: TRBD2 (6 bases). The V and J ends lost 2 bases and 14 bases respectively, with 13 bases between them. CDR1 is KGHSH and CDR2 is LQKENI in the germline V gene. CDR3 length: 12 residues. The CDR3 here is CASSPTLEGEFF. Here the CDR3 DNA reads TGTGCCAGCTCACCAACGTTGGAGGGCGAGTTCTTC.

The chain recombines TRBV5-1 with TRBJ1-3; a possible D gene is TRBD1 (5 bases). This CDR3 comprises 15 residues. The V end was cut by 1 base, the J end by 2 bases, with 10 bases between. Germline loops: CDR1 SGHRS, CDR2 YFSETQ. The CDR3 sequence: CASSLFAGTGNTIYF. DNA of the CDR3: TGCGCCAGCAGCTTGTTCGCAGGGACTGGAAACACCATATATTTT.

The chain couples TRBV27 to TRBJ1-2; D unclear. Trimming left V 5 bases short and J 4 bases short, with 17 bases between. The length of the CDR3 is 15 residues. Looked up from germline, CDR1 is MNHEY and CDR2 is SMNVEV (reference sequence). CDR3 DNA: TGTGCCAGCAGTCTCATGTACGGGTACGGCTATGGCTACACCTTC. This gives the protein CASSLMYGYGYGYTF.

The genes are TRBV28 and TRBJ1-2; 7 positions agree with TRBD1. The germline CDR1 and CDR2 sequences are MDHEN and SYDVKM. There are 15 residues in the CDR3. The V and J ends lost 5 bases and 7 bases, in that order; junction bases with no gene match: 13. CDR3: CASSRGDRVIGGYTF. The CDR3, as DNA: TGTGCCAGCAGTCGCGGAGACAGGGTGATTGGTGGCTACACCTTC.

CDR3 residues: CASSLHQDYGYTF. CDR3 nucleotides: TGTGCCAGCAGCTTACACCAGGACTATGGCTACACCTTC. This chain uses TRBV7-9 with TRBJ1-2; D gene unclear. The CDR3 consists of 13 residues. The V gene lost 2 bases and the J gene lost 3 bases, with 7 bases spanning the gap. The germline V gene encodes CDR1 SEHNR and CDR2 FQNEAQ (reference sequence).

The gene calls are TRBV7-2 and TRBJ2-3, with 8 bases aligning to TRBD2. The CDR3 extends over 15 amino acids. V lost 3 bases to trimming and J lost 4 bases; unmatched junction nucleotides: 6. Per germline, CDR1 SGHTA and CDR2 FQGNSA. Here the CDR3 DNA reads TGTGCCAGCAGCTTTAGCGGGACGGCCGCAGATACGCAGTATTTT. It translates to CASSFSGTAADTQYF. The whole variable domain, filled in from reference TRBV7-2 and TRBJ2-3, reads GAGVSQSPSNKVTEKGKDVELRCDPISGHTALYWYRQSLGQGLEFLIYFQGNSAPDKSGLPSDRFSAERTGGSVSTLTIQRTQQEDSAVYLCASSFSGTAADTQYFGPGTRLTVL.

The chain is built from TRBV4-3 and TRBJ1-5; D remains unclear. Looked up from germline, CDR1 is LGHNA and CDR2 is YSLEER. V lost 0 bases to trimming and J lost 7 bases, with 10 bases between them. The CDR3 has 14 residues. CDR3 amino acids: CASSQDFGGQPQHF. DNA for the CDR3: TGCGCCAGCAGCCAAGATTTTGGAGGGCAGCCCCAGCATTTT.

The chain links TRBV9 to TRBJ2-7; D unresolved. The CDR3 runs to 14 residues. Trimming stripped 0 bases from V and 2 bases from J, with 9 bases between. The germline V gene has CDR1 SGDLS and CDR2 YYNGEE. CDR3 region: CASSVDNSPYEQYF. The DNA of the CDR3 is TGTGCCAGCAGCGTAGATAATTCCCCCTACGAGCAGTACTTC.